In its sample, the clone carrying this T cell receptor (beta chain) was seen a few times. Its cognate antigen is unknown. This record comes from a study of blood T cells in healthy people across ages. Study-wide points: In long-lived donors, naive CD4+ cell counts and diversity exceeded those of aged donors. Observed TCR beta diversity per million T cells went down as age went up. This fall followed a roughly linear course with age.

The authors extracted at least 5.5 micrograms of total RNA per sample. CDR3 length: 16 amino acids. With V trimmed by 0 bases and J by 0 bases, 2 bases remained unmatched. Germline CDR1 is LGHNA and CDR2 is YSLEER. The second PCR ran about 6 to 11 cycles with a sample-barcoded 5' primer and J-beta primers. TCRdb called the 5' RACE reads again in MiXCR, with one record for every CDR3 protein. The sample lists some 690,000 distinct CDR3 sequences, 20% to 25% occurring once. The sequenced material came from blood. The sequence came from a man in his 70s in good health. The chain carries TRBV4-3 and TRBJ2-7; 10 nucleotides align to TRBD2. CDR3 in DNA: TGCGCCAGCAGCCAAGATCCTAGCGGGAGCTCCTACGAGCAGTACGTC. Its translation is CASSQDPSGSSYEQYV.